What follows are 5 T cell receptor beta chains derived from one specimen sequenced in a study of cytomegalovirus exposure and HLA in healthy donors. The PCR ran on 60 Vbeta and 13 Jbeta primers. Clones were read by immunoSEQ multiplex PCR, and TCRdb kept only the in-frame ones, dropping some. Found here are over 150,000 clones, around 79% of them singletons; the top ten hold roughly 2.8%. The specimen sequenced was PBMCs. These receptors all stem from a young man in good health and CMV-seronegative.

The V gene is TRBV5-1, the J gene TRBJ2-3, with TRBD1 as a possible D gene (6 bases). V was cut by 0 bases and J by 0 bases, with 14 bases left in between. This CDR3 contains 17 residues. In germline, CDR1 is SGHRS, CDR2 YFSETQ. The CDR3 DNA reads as TGCGCCAGCAGCTTGGGGATCGGGACACTCAGCACAGATACGCAGTATTTT. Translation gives CASSLGIGTLSTDTQYF.

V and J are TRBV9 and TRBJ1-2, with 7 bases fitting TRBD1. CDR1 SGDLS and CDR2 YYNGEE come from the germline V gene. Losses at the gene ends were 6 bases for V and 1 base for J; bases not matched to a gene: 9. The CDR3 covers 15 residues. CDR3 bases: TGTGCCAGCACCGACATGCGACAGGGTAACTATGGCTACACCTTC. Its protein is CASTDMRQGNYGYTF.

CDR3 coding DNA: TGTGCCAGCAGCCTCCAAGGGGCTAGTAATGAAAAACTGTTTTTT. It is translated as CASSLQGASNEKLFF. The genes are TRBV7-8 and TRBJ1-4; weak D call: TRBD1 (5 bases). This CDR3 has 15 amino acids. Germline V gene lookup returns CDR1 SGHVS and CDR2 FQNEAQ. V was cut by 5 bases and J by 4 bases, with 14 bases left in between. Full variable domain (remainder filled in from reference TRBV7-8 and TRBJ1-4): GAGVSQSPRYKVAKRGQDVALRCDPISGHVSLFWYQQALGQGPEFLTYFQNEAQLDKSGLPSDRFFAERPEGSVSTLKIQRTQQEDSAVYLCASSLQGASNEKLFFGSGTQLSVL.

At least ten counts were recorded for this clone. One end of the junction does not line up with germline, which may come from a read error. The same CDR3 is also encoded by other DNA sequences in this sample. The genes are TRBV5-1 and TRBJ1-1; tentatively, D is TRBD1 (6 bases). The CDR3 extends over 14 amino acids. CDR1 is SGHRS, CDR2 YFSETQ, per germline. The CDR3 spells CASSSWTAYTEAFF. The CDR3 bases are TGTGCCAGCAGCTCGTGGACAGCGTACACTGAAGCTTTCTTT. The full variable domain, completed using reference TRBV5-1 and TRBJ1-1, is KAGVTQTPRYLIKTRGQQVTLSCSPISGHRSVSWYQQTPGQGLQFLFEYFSETQRNKGNFPGRFSGRQFSNSRSEMNVSTLELGDSALYLCASSSWTAYTEAFFGQGTRLTVV.

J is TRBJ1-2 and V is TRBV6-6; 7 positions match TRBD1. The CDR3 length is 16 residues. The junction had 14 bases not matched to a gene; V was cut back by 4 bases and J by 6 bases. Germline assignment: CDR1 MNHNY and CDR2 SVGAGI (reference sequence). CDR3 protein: CASSSSDRAGRDGYTF. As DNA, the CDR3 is TGTGCCAGCAGTTCCTCTGACAGGGCGGGTCGTGATGGCTACACCTTC.